This T cell receptor (beta chain) was identified in a study of technical replicates of blood from several donors. Profiled with immunoSEQ multiplex PCR; TCRdb holds only in-frame clones, not every one. Among 91,000 or so clones listed, 95% were seen once. With V trimmed by 0 bases and J by 4 bases, 4 bases remained unmatched. The CDR3 is made up of 15 amino acids. The germline V gene encodes CDR1 LGHNA and CDR2 YNFKEQ. This chain uses TRBV4-2 with TRBJ2-5, with 8 bases aligning to TRBD2. Material for sequencing was T cells isolated from PBMCs. The sequence came from a human donor in good health. The CDR3 spells CASSQEYLAGETQYF. The DNA for the CDR3 is TGTGCCAGCAGCCAAGAATACCTAGCGGGAGAGACCCAGTACTTC.